Below are 25 T cell receptor beta chains sequenced from a single sample in a study of lymphopenia after photon versus proton radiotherapy. Assay: immunoSEQ multiplex PCR; the TCRdb copy retains only in-frame clones and omits some. The data hold more than 20,000 clones, with 84% observed a single time. Sequencing was performed on peripheral blood, taken from a patient treated with photon-based radiotherapy. The receptors come from a man aged 35 to 55 with gastric cancer.

The rearrangement links TRBV7-2 to TRBJ1-1, with 7 bases matching TRBD1. This CDR3 has 14 residues. J gave up 0 bases and V 5 bases, and 3 bases lay outside the gene matches. CDR1 and CDR2 (germline): SGHTA, FQGNSA. CDR3 bases: TGTGCCAGCAGCGCCGGGACAGTGAACACTGAAGCTTTCTTT. Residues: CASSAGTVNTEAFF.

The rearrangement joins TRBV5-4 to TRBJ2-2, with D unclear. Trimming removed 2 bases at V and 1 base at J, with 9 bases between. CDR1 SGHNT and CDR2 YYREEE come from the germline V gene (reference sequence). The length of the CDR3 is 15 residues. This chain's CDR3 is CASSFGQVNTGELFF. In nucleotides, the CDR3 is TGTGCCAGCAGCTTTGGTCAGGTGAACACCGGGGAGCTGTTTTTT.

The rearrangement links TRBV9 to TRBJ1-4; weak D call: TRBD1 (5 bases). The CDR3 contains 19 residues. CDR1 is SGDLS, CDR2 YYNGEE, per germline. Deletions cut 6 bases from V and 1 base from J, with 25 bases between. The CDR3 DNA sequence: TGTGCCAGCACCCTAAAATGGGGCAGCCTCTTTTTAACTAATGAAAAACTGTTTTTT. It is translated as CASTLKWGSLFLTNEKLFF.

This clone appeared a few times. This chain uses TRBV6-5 with TRBJ2-3; D is possibly TRBD2 (7 bases). Germline V gene lookup returns CDR1 MNHEY and CDR2 SVGAGI. The CDR3 contains 16 residues. Deletions cut 0 bases from V and 2 bases from J, with 12 bases between. For the CDR3, the DNA is TGTGCCAGCAGTTACTCTCGGGGGGCGCACACAGATACGCAGTATTTT. Protein product: CASSYSRGAHTDTQYF.

J is TRBJ2-1 and V is TRBV4-1; perhaps TRBD2 as D (6 bases). CDR1 and CDR2 (germline): MGHRA, YSYEKL. The CDR3 contains 14 residues. Trimming stripped 3 bases from V and 7 bases from J, with 13 bases between. CDR3 nucleotides: TGCGCCAGCAGCCAGTCGGGCGGGATGAATGAGCAGTTCTTC. This encodes CASSQSGGMNEQFF.

This clone was seen a handful of times. The V gene is TRBV5-6, the J gene TRBJ1-6; D unclear. The CDR3 runs to 12 residues. Germline V gene sequence: CDR1 SGHDT, CDR2 YYEEEE. The germline V and J ends were trimmed by 2 bases and 10 bases, with 7 bases remaining between them. The CDR3 loop is CASSFGPSPLHF. CDR3 in DNA: TGTGCCAGCAGCTTTGGCCCCTCACCCCTCCACTTT.

The chain recombines TRBV30 with TRBJ2-4; 12 nucleotides align to TRBD2. Per germline, CDR1 GTSNPN and CDR2 SVGIG (reference sequence). The CDR3 is 19 amino acids. V was clipped by 3 bases and J by 0 bases; unmatched bases: 12. The CDR3 is CAWRNGLAGGILAKNIQYF. In DNA form, the CDR3 reads TGTGCCTGGAGGAATGGGCTAGCGGGGGGGATACTAGCCAAAAACATTCAGTACTTC.

The V and J genes are TRBV30 and TRBJ2-1; D might be TRBD2 (7 bases). V gave up 0 bases and J gave up 1 base, with 10 bases separating them. This CDR3 is 15 amino acids long. The germline V gene has CDR1 GTSNPN and CDR2 SVGIG (reference sequence). The CDR3 reads CAWSVGGRSYNEQFF. In nucleotides, the CDR3 is TGTGCCTGGAGTGTGGGGGGGCGGTCCTACAATGAGCAGTTCTTC.

The chain recombines TRBV7-9 with TRBJ2-7, with TRBD2 as a possible D gene (5 bases). CDR3 size: 12 residues. CDR1 and CDR2 (germline): SEHNR, FQNEAQ (reference sequence). With 4 bases removed from V and 6 bases from J, the gap between germline ends came to 10 bases. The CDR3 is CASSSRSAEQYF. The DNA for the CDR3 is TGTGCCAGCAGCTCCCGTAGCGCCGAGCAGTACTTC.

V and J are TRBV25-1 and TRBJ2-5; D may be TRBD1 or TRBD2 (5 bases each). Germline CDR1 reads MGHDK; CDR2 reads SYGVNS. The V and J ends lost 2 bases and 5 bases respectively, with 15 bases between them. The CDR3 runs to 15 residues. The CDR3: CASSEVSGAGETQYF. The CDR3 nucleotides are TGTGCCAGCAGTGAAGTGTCCGGGGCTGGGGAGACCCAGTACTTC.

The chain combines TRBV7-2 with TRBJ2-3; D may be TRBD2 (6 bases). V shed 7 bases and J shed 3 bases, with 8 bases lying between them. The CDR3 is 12 residues long. Germline assignment: CDR1 SGHTA and CDR2 FQGNSA. CDR3 coding DNA: TGTGCCAGCACCCTAGCGACAGATACGCAGTATTTT. It translates to CASTLATDTQYF.

This clone was picked up one time. V gene TRBV27 combines with J gene TRBJ1-1; D possibly corresponds to TRBD1 (6 bases). Germline CDR1 is MNHEY and CDR2 is SMNVEV (reference sequence). V lost 5 bases, J lost 2 bases, and 12 bases lay in between. The CDR3 length is 14 residues. CDR3 loop: CASSMRTVNTEAFF. CDR3 in DNA: TGTGCCAGCAGTATGAGGACAGTTAACACTGAAGCTTTCTTT.

The rearrangement joins TRBV7-2 to TRBJ1-1; no definite D call. This CDR3 is 14 amino acids long. V lost 5 bases, J lost 3 bases, and 13 bases lay in between. Germline CDR1 and CDR2: SGHTA and FQGNSA. The chain's CDR3 is CASSADNGDTEAFF. Here the CDR3 DNA reads TGTGCCAGCAGCGCAGACAACGGGGACACTGAAGCTTTCTTT.

The chain employs TRBV6-6 and TRBJ2-7; 8 bases are a match to TRBD2. The length of the CDR3 is 15 residues. CDR1 is MNHNY, CDR2 SVGAGI, per germline (reference sequence). Trimming removed 6 bases from V and 0 bases from J; junction bases left unmatched: 7. The CDR3 sequence: CASSQGSGVSYEQYF. CDR3 DNA sequence: TGTGCCAGCAGCCAAGGTAGCGGGGTCTCCTACGAGCAGTACTTC.

The chain joins TRBV18 to TRBJ2-1; 7 bases are a match to TRBD2. From germline, CDR1 is KGHSH and CDR2 LQKENI. The V segment lost 0 bases and the J segment 6 bases; nucleotides outside the gene matches: 8. This CDR3 region has 16 residues. The CDR3 reads CASSPPGLGGSNEQFF. CDR3 nucleotides: TGTGCCAGCTCACCACCCGGACTAGGCGGGTCCAATGAGCAGTTCTTC. The full variable domain, completed using reference TRBV18 and TRBJ2-1, is NAGVMQNPRHLVRRRGQEARLRCSPMKGHSHVYWYRQLPEEGLKFMVYLQKENIIDESGMPKERFSAEFPKEGPSILRIQQVVRGDSAAYFCASSPPGLGGSNEQFFGPGTRLTVL.

The chain carries TRBV6-4 and TRBJ2-2; tentatively, D is TRBD1 (6 bases). The V gene's germline CDR1 is MRHNA and CDR2 SNTAGT. The CDR3 is 14 amino acids. Trimming took 4 bases from V and 2 from J, leaving 8 bases between them. The DNA for the CDR3 is TGTGCCAGCAGTGGACAGGACAACACCGGGGAGCTGTTTTTT. This encodes CASSGQDNTGELFF.

CDR3 sequence reads: CASSFGTVRYSNQPQHF. Written as DNA, the CDR3 is TGTGCCAGCAGCTTCGGGACGGTACGTTATAGCAATCAGCCCCAGCATTTT. The chain employs TRBV7-2 and TRBJ1-5, with D possibly matching TRBD1 (5 bases). CDR1 is SGHTA, CDR2 FQGNSA, per germline. V shed 3 bases and J shed 0 bases, with 15 bases lying between them. This CDR3 has 17 amino acids. The variable domain in full, completed from reference TRBV7-2 and TRBJ1-5, reads GAGVSQSPSNKVTEKGKDVELRCDPISGHTALYWYRQSLGQGLEFLIYFQGNSAPDKSGLPSDRFSAERTGGSVSTLTIQRTQQEDSAVYLCASSFGTVRYSNQPQHFGDGTRLSIL.

DNA of the CDR3: TGTGCCAGCAGCCACCCTTTAGGACAGGGCCCTCTACCAGGGTACGGTACGCAGTATTTT. It specifies CASSHPLGQGPLPGYGTQYF. This chain joins TRBV9 and TRBJ2-3; 8 positions match TRBD1. J gave up 8 bases and V 4 bases, and 27 bases lay outside the gene matches. This CDR3 is built from 20 residues. The V gene's germline CDR1 is SGDLS and CDR2 YYNGEE.

The V call is TRBV5-5, the J call TRBJ2-3, with TRBD1 matching over 10 bases. Germline values: CDR1 SGHKS, CDR2 YYEKEE (reference sequence). J was trimmed by 3 bases and V by 3 bases; bases with no gene match: 4. This CDR3 is built from 15 residues. CDR3 region: CASSSAGQGTDTQYF. CDR3 coding DNA: TGTGCCAGCAGCTCGGCGGGACAGGGGACAGATACGCAGTATTTT.

This sequence joins TRBV4-2 and TRBJ1-1; maybe TRBD1 (6 bases). V was cut by 5 bases and J by 1 base, with 14 bases left in between. The CDR3 runs 15 residues. CDR1 LGHNA and CDR2 YNFKEQ come from the germline V gene. The CDR3 DNA sequence: TGTGCCAGCAGCTCGCCCCGGACAGCGAACACTGAAGCTTTCTTT. It encodes CASSSPRTANTEAFF.

V usage is TRBV11-2 and J usage is TRBJ2-5; TRBD1 agrees at 7 bases. Germline V gives CDR1 SGHAT, CDR2 FQNNGV. The CDR3 length is 16 residues. V trimming: 0 bases; J trimming: 5 bases; junction bases outside the gene matches: 9. The CDR3: CASSLERNRGGETQYF. The CDR3 bases are TGTGCCAGCAGCTTAGAGAGGAACAGGGGTGGGGAGACCCAGTACTTC. The variable domain in full, with the rest retrieved from reference TRBV11-2 and TRBJ2-5, is EAGVAQSPRYKIIEKRQSVAFWCNPISGHATLYWYQQILGQGPKLLIQFQNNGVVDDSQLPKDRFSAERLKGVDSTLKIQPAKLEDSAVYLCASSLERNRGGETQYFGPGTRLLVL.

V gene TRBV4-2 combines with J gene TRBJ1-2; D gene unclear. V lost 1 base and J 4 bases, leaving 13 bases between the germline ends. CDR3 length: 15 amino acids. The germline gives CDR1 LGHNA, CDR2 YNFKEQ. The CDR3 DNA reads as TGTGCCAGCAGCCAAGGGATAGCTCTAAGCTATGGCTACACCTTC. Translating gives CASSQGIALSYGYTF.

The chain couples TRBV5-6 to TRBJ2-3, with 9 positions matching TRBD1. The trim removed 4 bases at V and 1 base at J, leaving 7 bases unmatched. The CDR3 loop spans 16 amino acids. Germline-derived CDR1 and CDR2 are SGHDT and YYEEEE. The CDR3, as DNA: TGTGCCAGCAGCGTAACAGGGGGCTGGGGCACAGATACGCAGTATTTT. Encoded protein: CASSVTGGWGTDTQYF.

The V call is TRBV19, the J call TRBJ2-5, with D unclear. The V gene's germline CDR1 is LNHDA and CDR2 SQIVND (reference sequence). V shed 0 bases and J shed 1 base, with 6 bases lying between them. The CDR3 is 14 residues long. The chain's CDR3 is CASSIEAAQETQYF. The CDR3 bases are TGTGCCAGTAGTATAGAGGCGGCCCAAGAGACCCAGTACTTC.

This clone has just a few counts. The rearrangement uses TRBV4-1 and TRBJ2-2; D gene ambiguous. CDR1 and CDR2 (germline): MGHRA, YSYEKL. Trimming removed 0 bases from V and 6 bases from J, with 11 bases in between. The CDR3 runs 15 residues. For the CDR3, the DNA is TGCGCCAGCAGCCAAGACTTGGGGTGGGCCGGGGAGCTGTTTTTT. This sequence encodes CASSQDLGWAGELFF.